Shown below are 13 T cell receptor beta chains from a single sample sequenced in a study of blood T cell repertoires in COVID-19 (dated by TCRdb to the early 2020s). Receptor amplification or capture employed the immunoSEQ multiplex PCR assay. The table was pulled from immuneACCESS by TCRdb, which kept in-frame rearrangements only. Such tables lose some clones; where checked, under half of the loss comes from unresolved V genes, and the rest has no known cause. The sample table shows some 300,000 clones, and around 90% are seen once. Of the sample, around 1% is held by the ten largest clones. Sequences were obtained from peripheral blood. Every receptor here comes from a woman aged 40-49 years with COVID-19, enrolled during active disease.

The J gene is TRBJ1-2, the V gene TRBV29-1; 7 nucleotides align to TRBD1. Germline CDR1 is SQVTM and CDR2 is ANQGSEA. Germline trimming cut 6 bases from V and 8 bases from J; bases unmatched to any gene: 12. The CDR3 consists of 13 residues. CDR3 nucleotide sequence: TGCAGCGTCGATACCCGGACAGGAGGGGGCTACACCTTC. Translated: CSVDTRTGGGYTF.

This clone was detected once. The rearrangement uses TRBV7-9 and TRBJ2-5; TRBD1 agrees at 8 bases. V lost 5 bases, J lost 5 bases, and 7 bases stayed unmatched. Germline CDR1 SEHNR, CDR2 FQNEAQ (reference sequence). This CDR3 contains 14 residues. The CDR3 is CASSTTRGRETQYF. The CDR3 DNA sequence: TGTGCCAGCAGCACTACCAGGGGGCGGGAGACCCAGTACTTC.

The J gene is TRBJ1-6, the V gene TRBV9, with D perhaps matching TRBD1 (6 bases). The CDR3 loop spans 16 amino acids. The V end lost 1 base, the J end lost 6 bases, and 14 bases lay between the germline ends. CDR1 SGDLS and CDR2 YYNGEE come from the germline V gene. CDR3: CASSVLDRGTNSPLHF. DNA for the CDR3: TGTGCCAGCAGCGTATTGGACAGAGGGACTAATTCACCCCTCCACTTT.

The CDR3 DNA reads as TGTGCCAGCAGCTTACAGGTGAACACTGAAGCTTTCTTT. This translates into CASSLQVNTEAFF. The chain links TRBV13 to TRBJ1-1; unclear D gene. CDR1 PRHDT and CDR2 FYEKMQ come from the germline V gene (reference sequence). The CDR3 has 13 amino acids. V dropped 2 bases and J dropped 0 bases, with 4 bases sitting between them. Drawing the rest from reference TRBV13 and TRBJ1-1, the complete variable domain is AAGVIQSPRHLIKEKRETATLKCYPIPRHDTVYWYQQGPGQDPQFLISFYEKMQSDKGSIPDRFSAQQFSDYHSELNMSSLELGDSALYFCASSLQVNTEAFFGQGTRLTVV.

The chain is built from TRBV19 and TRBJ2-5, with 10 bases lining up with TRBD2. The trim removed 0 bases at V and 5 bases at J, leaving 3 bases unmatched. The germline V gene encodes CDR1 LNHDA and CDR2 SQIVND (reference sequence). The CDR3 spans 15 residues. CDR3 coding DNA: TGTGCCAGTAGTATAGAGAGCGGGGGGGGTGAGACCCAGTACTTC. This translates into CASSIESGGGETQYF.

This clone appeared a single time. V is TRBV2 and J is TRBJ2-5, with TRBD2 matching 9 bases. J gave up 2 bases and V 7 bases, and 8 bases lay outside the gene matches. There are 15 residues in the CDR3. Per the germline V gene, CDR1 is SNHLY and CDR2 is FYNNEI. CDR3 DNA sequence: TGTGCCAGCAAATATCGACTAGCGGATCAAGAGACCCAGTACTTC. It specifies CASKYRLADQETQYF.

This rearrangement joins TRBV9 to TRBJ1-2; 7 nucleotides align to TRBD1. The CDR3 extends over 15 amino acids. Germline lookup yields CDR1 SGDLS and CDR2 YYNGEE. With V trimmed by 3 bases and J by 2 bases, 7 bases remained unmatched. CDR3: CASSAPGQQNYGYTF. As DNA, the CDR3 is TGTGCCAGCAGCGCTCCGGGACAGCAGAACTATGGCTACACCTTC. The full variable domain, completed using reference TRBV9 and TRBJ1-2, is DSGVTQTPKHLITATGQRVTLRCSPRSGDLSVYWYQQSLDQGLQFLIQYYNGEERAKGNILERFSAQQFPDLHSELNLSSLELGDSALYFCASSAPGQQNYGYTFGSGTRLTVV.

Comments on this clone: In the same sample, other DNA sequences code for this CDR3. V and J are TRBV6-5 and TRBJ1-1, with 8 bases aligning to TRBD1. V lost 3 bases, J lost 1 base, and 1 base stayed unmatched. CDR3 length: 14 amino acids. Germline CDR1 reads MNHEY; CDR2 reads SVGAGI. CDR3 amino acids: CASSYTGGNTEAFF. For the CDR3, the DNA is TGTGCCAGCAGTTATACAGGGGGGAACACTGAAGCTTTCTTT.

This clone was recorded a few times. The chain recombines TRBV5-1 with TRBJ1-3; 10 positions match TRBD1. The CDR3 loop spans 16 amino acids. J lost 2 bases, V lost 3 bases, and 5 bases had no gene match. The germline V gene encodes CDR1 SGHRS and CDR2 YFSETQ. The CDR3 DNA reads as TGCGCCAGCAGCTCGGAAGGGACAGGGGCTGGAAACACCATATATTTT. It specifies CASSSEGTGAGNTIYF.

The chain employs TRBV7-9 and TRBJ2-3; 9 bases map to TRBD2. Per the germline V gene, CDR1 is SEHNR and CDR2 is FQNEAQ (reference sequence). V gave up 1 base and J gave up 1 base; unmatched junction bases: 6. The CDR3 covers 17 residues. CDR3 sequence: CASSLVTTSGRTDTQYF. The DNA for the CDR3 is TGTGCCAGCAGCTTAGTGACGACTAGCGGACGCACAGATACGCAGTATTTT. Full variable domain (remainder filled in from reference TRBV7-9 and TRBJ2-3): DTGVSQNPRHKITKRGQNVTFRCDPISEHNRLYWYRQTLGQGPEFLTYFQNEAQLEKSRLLSDRFSAERPKGSFSTLEIQRTEQGDSAMYLCASSLVTTSGRTDTQYFGPGTRLTVL.

This clone has a single count. The chain couples TRBV28 to TRBJ2-7; the match to TRBD2 covers 10 bases. This CDR3 spans 16 amino acids. The junction had 12 bases not matched to a gene; V was cut back by 5 bases and J by 5 bases. Germline CDR1 is MDHEN and CDR2 is SYDVKM. CDR3 nucleotides: TGTGCCAGCAGTCATAGGGGGCCTAGCGGGAGTAACGAGCAGTACTTC. Its protein is CASSHRGPSGSNEQYF.

The chain carries TRBV28 and TRBJ1-2, with D possibly being TRBD1 (6 bases). This CDR3 is 14 amino acids long. Trimming removed 3 bases at V and 4 bases at J, with 12 bases between. Germline-derived CDR1 and CDR2 are MDHEN and SYDVKM. The CDR3 region is CASSLYRDTYGYTF. CDR3 DNA sequence: TGTGCCAGCAGTTTGTACCGGGACACCTATGGCTACACCTTC.

This sequence joins TRBV5-1 and TRBJ2-3; a weak D match, TRBD1 (8 bases). Germline CDR1 SGHRS, CDR2 YFSETQ. This CDR3 contains 16 residues. The V gene lost 4 bases and the J gene lost 0 bases, with 15 bases spanning the gap. The CDR3 reads CASSELQGGSTDTQYF. DNA of the CDR3: TGCGCCAGCAGCGAACTACAGGGGGGGAGCACAGATACGCAGTATTTT.